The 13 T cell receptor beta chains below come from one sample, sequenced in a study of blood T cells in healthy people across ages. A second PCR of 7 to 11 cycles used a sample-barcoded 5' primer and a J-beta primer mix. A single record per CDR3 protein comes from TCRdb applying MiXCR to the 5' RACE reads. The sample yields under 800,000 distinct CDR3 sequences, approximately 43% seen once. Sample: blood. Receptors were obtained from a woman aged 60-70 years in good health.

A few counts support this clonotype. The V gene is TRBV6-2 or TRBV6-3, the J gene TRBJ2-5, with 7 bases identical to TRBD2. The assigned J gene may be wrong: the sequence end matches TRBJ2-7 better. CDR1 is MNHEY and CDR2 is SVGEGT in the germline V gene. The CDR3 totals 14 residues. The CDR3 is CASSYSPSGYEQYF. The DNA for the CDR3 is TGTGCCAGCAGTTACTCGCCTAGCGGTTACGAGCAGTACTTC.

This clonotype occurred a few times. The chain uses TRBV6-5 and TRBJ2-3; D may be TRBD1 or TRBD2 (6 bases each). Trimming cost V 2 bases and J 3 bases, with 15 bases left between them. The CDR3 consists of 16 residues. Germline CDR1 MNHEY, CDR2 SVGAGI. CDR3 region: CASSYGGGRTTDTQYF. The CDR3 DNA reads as TGTGCCAGCAGTTACGGAGGGGGTCGAACAACAGATACGCAGTATTTT.

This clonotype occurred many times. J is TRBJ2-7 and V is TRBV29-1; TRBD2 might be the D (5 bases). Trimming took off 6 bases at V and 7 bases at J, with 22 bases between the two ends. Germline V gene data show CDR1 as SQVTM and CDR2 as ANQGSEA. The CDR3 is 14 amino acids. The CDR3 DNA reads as TGCAGCGTCCCTCTCGGCGGGTCCTCCGGAGAGCAGTACTTC. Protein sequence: CSVPLGGSSGEQYF.

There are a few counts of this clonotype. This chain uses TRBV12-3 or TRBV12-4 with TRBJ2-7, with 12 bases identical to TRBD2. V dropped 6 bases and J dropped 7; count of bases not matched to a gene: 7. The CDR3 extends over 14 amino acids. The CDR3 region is CASSGLAGYNEQYF. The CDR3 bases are TGTGCCAGCAGCGGACTAGCGGGATACAATGAGCAGTACTTC.

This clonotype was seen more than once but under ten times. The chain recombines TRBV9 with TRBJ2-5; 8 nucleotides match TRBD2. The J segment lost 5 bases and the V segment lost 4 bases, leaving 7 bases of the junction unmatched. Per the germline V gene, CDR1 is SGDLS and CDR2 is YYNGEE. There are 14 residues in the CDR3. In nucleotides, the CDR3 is TGTGCCAGCAGCCCACCGGGGGGGCGGGAGACCCAGTACTTC. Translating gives CASSPPGGRETQYF. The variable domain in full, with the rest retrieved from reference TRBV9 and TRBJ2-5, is DSGVTQTPKHLITATGQRVTLRCSPRSGDLSVYWYQQSLDQGLQFLIQYYNGEERAKGNILERFSAQQFPDLHSELNLSSLELGDSALYFCASSPPGGRETQYFGPGTRLLVL.

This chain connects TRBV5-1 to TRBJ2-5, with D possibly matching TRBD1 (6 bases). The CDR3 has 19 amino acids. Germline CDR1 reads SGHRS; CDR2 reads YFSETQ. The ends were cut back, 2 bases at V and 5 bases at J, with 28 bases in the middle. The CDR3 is CASSLVSLTGALLWETQYF. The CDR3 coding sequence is TGCGCCAGCAGCTTAGTTTCTCTGACAGGCGCTCTTTTGTGGGAGACCCAGTACTTC.

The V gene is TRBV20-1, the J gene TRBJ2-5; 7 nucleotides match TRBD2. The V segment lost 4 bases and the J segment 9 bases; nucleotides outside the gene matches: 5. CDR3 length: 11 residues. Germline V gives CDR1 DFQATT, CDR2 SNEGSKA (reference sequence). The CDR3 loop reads CSAIGGGAQYF. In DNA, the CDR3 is TGCAGTGCTATCGGGGGAGGGGCCCAGTACTTC.

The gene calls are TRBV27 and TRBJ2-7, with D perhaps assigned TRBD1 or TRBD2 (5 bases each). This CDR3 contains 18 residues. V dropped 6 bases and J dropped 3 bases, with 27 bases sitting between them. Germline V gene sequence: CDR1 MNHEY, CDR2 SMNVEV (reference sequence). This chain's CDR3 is CASRPEKKGQRGNYEQYF. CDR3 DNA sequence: TGTGCCAGCAGACCGGAAAAGAAGGGCCAGAGGGGCAACTACGAGCAGTACTTC.

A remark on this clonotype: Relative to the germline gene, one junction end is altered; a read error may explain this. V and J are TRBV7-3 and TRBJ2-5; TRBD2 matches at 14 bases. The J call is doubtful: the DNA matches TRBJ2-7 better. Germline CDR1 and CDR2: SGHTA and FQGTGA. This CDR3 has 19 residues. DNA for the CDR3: TGTGCCAACAGCCGATGGACTAGCGGGAGGAAAATCCAACCCTACGAGCAGTACTTC. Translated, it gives CANSRWTSGRKIQPYEQYF.

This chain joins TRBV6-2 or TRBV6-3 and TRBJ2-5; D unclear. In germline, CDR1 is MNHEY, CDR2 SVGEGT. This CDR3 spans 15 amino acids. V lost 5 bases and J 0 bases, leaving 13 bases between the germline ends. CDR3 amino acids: CASSPPAPYQETQYF. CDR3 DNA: TGTGCCAGCAGTCCCCCTGCGCCGTACCAAGAGACCCAGTACTTC.

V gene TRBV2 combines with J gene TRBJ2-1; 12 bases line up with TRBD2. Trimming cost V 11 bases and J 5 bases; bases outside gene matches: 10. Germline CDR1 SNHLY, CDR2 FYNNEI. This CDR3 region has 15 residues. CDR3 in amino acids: CAGRPGLAGHNEQFF. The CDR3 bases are TGTGCCGGCCGTCCCGGACTAGCGGGGCACAATGAGCAGTTCTTC.

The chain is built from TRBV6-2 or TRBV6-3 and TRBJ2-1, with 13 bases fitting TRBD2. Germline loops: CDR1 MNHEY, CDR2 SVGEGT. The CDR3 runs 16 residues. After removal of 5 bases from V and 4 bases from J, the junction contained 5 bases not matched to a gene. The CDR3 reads CASSDRLAGGYNEQFF. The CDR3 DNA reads TGTGCCAGCAGTGACAGACTAGCGGGAGGATACAATGAGCAGTTCTTC.

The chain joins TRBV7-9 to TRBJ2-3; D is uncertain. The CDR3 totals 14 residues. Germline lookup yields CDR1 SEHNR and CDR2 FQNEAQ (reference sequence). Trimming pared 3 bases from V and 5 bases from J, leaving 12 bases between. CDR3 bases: TGTGCCAGCAGCTTCGAATTTTTCGGAGATACGCAGTATTTT. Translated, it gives CASSFEFFGDTQYF.